Below are 8 T cell receptor beta chains sequenced from a single sample in a study of T-cell reconstitution after alpha-beta-depleted transplantation in children. Unique molecular identifiers were built into the TCRbeta library. TCRdb ran MiXCR on the PCR reads and lists one entry per CDR3 protein. The top ten hold under 30% of the sample, which has about 1,000,000 distinct CDR3 sequences, about 26% seen once. This sample comprised PBMCs, mostly from graft donor cells, obtained 360 days after TCRalphabeta/CD19-depleted stem cell transplant. The source is a boy in the first two years of life who had a stem cell transplant for SCID, so the T cells may come from the graft donor.

In DNA form, the CDR3 reads TGCGCCAGCAGCTTGAGGCTAGCGGTGGACTACAATGAGCAGTTCTTC. Its translation is CASSLRLAVDYNEQFF. This chain links TRBV5-1 with TRBJ2-1, with 7 bases lining up with TRBD2. The CDR3 runs to 16 residues. Trimming took 1 base from V and 3 from J; bases not matched to a gene: 7. Per germline, CDR1 SGHRS and CDR2 YFSETQ.

The CDR3 loop is CASSLSSVRSYNEQFF. CDR3 nucleotide sequence: TGTGCCAGCAGTTTAAGTTCGGTACGCTCCTACAATGAGCAGTTCTTC. The rearrangement joins TRBV28 to TRBJ2-1; D remains ambiguous. Trimming removed 2 bases at V and 0 bases at J, with 11 bases between. Germline V gene data show CDR1 as MDHEN and CDR2 as SYDVKM. The CDR3 sequence is 16 residues long.

This clonotype was picked up one time. The chain combines TRBV28 with TRBJ2-5; the match to TRBD1 covers 8 bases. CDR3 length equals 16 residues. The V segment lost 7 bases and the J segment 1 base; nucleotides outside the gene matches: 11. Germline V CDR1 and CDR2: MDHEN, SYDVKM. The CDR3 DNA reads as TGTGCCAGCACCACTCAGGGGGCGCACCCCCAAGAGACCCAGTACTTC. Translation: CASTTQGAHPQETQYF.

The genes are TRBV20-1 and TRBJ2-1; 7 positions match TRBD2. V trimming: 3 bases; J trimming: 8 bases; junction bases outside the gene matches: 7. This CDR3 region has 13 residues. Germline V gene data show CDR1 as DFQATT and CDR2 as SNEGSKA (reference sequence). CDR3 region: CSASLAVDDEQFF. The CDR3 DNA sequence: TGCAGTGCTAGCCTAGCGGTAGACGATGAGCAGTTCTTC.

There are a few counts of this clonotype. J is TRBJ1-4 and V is TRBV6-4; D is undetermined. The CDR3 has 19 residues. Trimming removed 8 bases from V and 4 bases from J, with 29 bases in between. The V gene's germline CDR1 is MRHNA and CDR2 SNTAGT. This chain's CDR3 is CASSTVIRSTSILNEKLFF. In DNA, the CDR3 is TGTGCCAGCTCAACGGTTATCCGATCAACCTCCATCCTTAATGAAAAACTGTTTTTT.

The CDR3, as DNA: TGTGCCAGCAGCCAAGTTGAAACAGGGAACTATGGCTACACCTTC. Protein: CASSQVETGNYGYTF. This sequence joins TRBV4-2 and TRBJ1-2, with D possibly matching TRBD1 (6 bases). The germline V gene encodes CDR1 LGHNA and CDR2 YNFKEQ. Deletions cut 1 base from V and 2 bases from J, with 11 bases between. The CDR3 runs 15 residues.

The V and J genes are TRBV12-3 or TRBV12-4 and TRBJ2-1; TRBD2 might be the D (9 bases). The length of the CDR3 is 16 residues. Trimming removed 3 bases at V and 9 bases at J, with 21 bases between. DNA for the CDR3: TGTGCCAGCAGTTTGGGTCCAGGGGGCGGGGGGGCTGAGCAGTTCTTC. Translated: CASSLGPGGGGAEQFF.

This clonotype appeared a few times. V gene TRBV5-1 combines with J gene TRBJ2-7; D possibly corresponds to TRBD1 (6 bases). V lost 3 bases and J lost 4, with 14 bases in between. This CDR3 has 14 amino acids. Per germline, CDR1 SGHRS and CDR2 YFSETQ. CDR3: CASSSSGQLYEQYF. CDR3 nucleotide sequence: TGCGCCAGCAGCTCGTCGGGACAACTTTACGAGCAGTACTTC.